In this sample, the clone carrying this T cell receptor (beta chain) turned up a few times. Antigen: not known. The record originates from a study of blood T cells in healthy people across ages. Study-wide background: There was about one barcoded beta molecule captured by template switching per two T cells. Overall study results and limits: Among T cells, TCR beta diversity per million cells dropped roughly linearly as age rose.

Using a J-beta primer mix together with a sample-barcoded 5' primer, a second PCR was run for roughly 6 to 12 cycles. The template-switch adaptor, which had 12 random nucleotides, put a tag on each cDNA molecule. MiXCR, run by TCRdb on the 5' RACE reads, gives a single entry per CDR3 protein. The sample yields 750,000 or so distinct CDR3 sequences, roughly 25% seen once. These same records also appear under a second study, on T cells of mothers and their children. That investigation notes: Thymic selection molds TCR recombination products alike in related and unrelated pairs.

Sequences were obtained from blood. The origin of this receptor is a boy aged 5-17 years in good health.

The CDR3 loop reads CASSHPGRRKADTQYF. CDR3 bases: TGCGCCAGCAGCCATCCAGGACGGCGCAAGGCAGATACGCAGTATTTT. This chain connects TRBV4-1 to TRBJ2-3; D gene uncertain. From germline, CDR1 is MGHRA and CDR2 YSYEKL. This CDR3 has 16 amino acids. V was trimmed by 3 bases and J by 4 bases, leaving 17 bases between them.